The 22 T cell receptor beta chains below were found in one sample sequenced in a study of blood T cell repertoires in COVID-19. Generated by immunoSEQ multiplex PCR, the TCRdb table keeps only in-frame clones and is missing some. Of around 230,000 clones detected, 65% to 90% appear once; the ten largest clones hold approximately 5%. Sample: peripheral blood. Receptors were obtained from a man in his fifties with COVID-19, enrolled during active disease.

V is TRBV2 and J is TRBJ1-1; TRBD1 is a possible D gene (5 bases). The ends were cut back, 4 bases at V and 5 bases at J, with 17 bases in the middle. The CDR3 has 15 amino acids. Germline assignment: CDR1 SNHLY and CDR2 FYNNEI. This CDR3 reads CASSVGAIVRTEAFF. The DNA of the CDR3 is TGTGCCAGCAGTGTTGGGGCGATTGTGCGGACTGAAGCTTTCTTT. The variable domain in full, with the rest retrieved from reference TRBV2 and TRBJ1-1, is EPEVTQTPSHQVTQMGQEVILRCVPISNHLYFYWYRQILGQKVEFLVSFYNNEISEKSEIFDDQFSVERPDGSNFTLKIRSTKLEDSAMYFCASSVGAIVRTEAFFGQGTRLTVV.

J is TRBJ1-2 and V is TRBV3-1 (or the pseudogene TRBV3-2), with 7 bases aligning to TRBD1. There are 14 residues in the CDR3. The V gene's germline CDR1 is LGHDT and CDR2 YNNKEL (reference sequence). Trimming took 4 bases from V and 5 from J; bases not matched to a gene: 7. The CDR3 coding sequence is TGTGCCAGCAGCCCAAGGGGGACAGCTTATGGCTACACCTTC. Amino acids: CASSPRGTAYGYTF.

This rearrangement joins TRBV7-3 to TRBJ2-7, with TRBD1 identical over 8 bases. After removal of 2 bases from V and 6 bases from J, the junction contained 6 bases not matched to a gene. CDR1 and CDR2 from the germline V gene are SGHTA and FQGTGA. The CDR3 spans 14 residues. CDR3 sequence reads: CASSLVPGGAEQYF. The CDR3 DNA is TGTGCCAGCAGCTTAGTACCAGGGGGCGCCGAGCAGTACTTC.

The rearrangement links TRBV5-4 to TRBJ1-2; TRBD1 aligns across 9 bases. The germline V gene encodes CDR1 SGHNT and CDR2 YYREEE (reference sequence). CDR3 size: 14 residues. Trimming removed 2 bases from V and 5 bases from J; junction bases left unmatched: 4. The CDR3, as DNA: TGTGCCAGCAGCTTCCCTGGACAGGGGTATGGCTACACCTTC. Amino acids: CASSFPGQGYGYTF.

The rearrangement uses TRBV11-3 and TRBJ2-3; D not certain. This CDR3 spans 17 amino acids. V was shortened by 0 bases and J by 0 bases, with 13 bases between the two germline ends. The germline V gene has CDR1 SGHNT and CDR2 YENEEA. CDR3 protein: CASSLEARWSSTDTQYF. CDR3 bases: TGTGCCAGCAGCTTAGAAGCCCGCTGGTCTAGCACAGATACGCAGTATTTT.

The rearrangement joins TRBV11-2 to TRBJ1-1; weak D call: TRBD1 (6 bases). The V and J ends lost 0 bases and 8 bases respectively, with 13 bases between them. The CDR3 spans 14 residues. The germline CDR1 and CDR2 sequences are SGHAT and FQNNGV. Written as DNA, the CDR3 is TGTGCCAGCAGCTTAGATAGGGGGTTCATGGAAGCTTTCTTT. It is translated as CASSLDRGFMEAFF.

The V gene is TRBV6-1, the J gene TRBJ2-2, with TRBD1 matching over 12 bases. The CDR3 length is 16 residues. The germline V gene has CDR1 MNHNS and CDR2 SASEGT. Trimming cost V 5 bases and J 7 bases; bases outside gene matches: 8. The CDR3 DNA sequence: TGTGCCAGCAGTAAAGGGACAGGGGGCAAAGTCGGGGAGCTGTTTTTT. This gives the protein CASSKGTGGKVGELFF.

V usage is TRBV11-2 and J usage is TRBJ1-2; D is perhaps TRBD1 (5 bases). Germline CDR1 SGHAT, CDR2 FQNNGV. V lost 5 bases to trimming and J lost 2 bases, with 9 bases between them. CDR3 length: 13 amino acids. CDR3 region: CASSADTNYGYTF. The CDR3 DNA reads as TGTGCCAGCAGCGCGGACACAAACTATGGCTACACCTTC.

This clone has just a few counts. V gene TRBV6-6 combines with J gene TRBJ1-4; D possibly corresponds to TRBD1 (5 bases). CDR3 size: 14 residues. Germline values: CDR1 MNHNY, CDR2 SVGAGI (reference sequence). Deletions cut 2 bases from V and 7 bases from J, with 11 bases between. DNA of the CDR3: TGTGCCAGCAGTTACAGGCAGGGAATTGAAAAACTGTTTTTT. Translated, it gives CASSYRQGIEKLFF.

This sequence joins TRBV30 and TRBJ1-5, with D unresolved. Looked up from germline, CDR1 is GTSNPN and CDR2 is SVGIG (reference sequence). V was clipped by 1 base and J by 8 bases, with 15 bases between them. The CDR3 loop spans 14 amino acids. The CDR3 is CAWSGGSEQKPQHF. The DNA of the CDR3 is TGTGCCTGGAGTGGAGGGTCCGAACAGAAGCCCCAGCATTTT.

The DNA for the CDR3 is TGCGCCAGCAGTGGACAGGGTTTCAATCAGCCCCAGCATTTT. Translated, it gives CASSGQGFNQPQHF. The rearrangement uses TRBV10-2 and TRBJ1-5; the match to TRBD1 covers 7 bases. The CDR3 loop spans 14 amino acids. Germline values: CDR1 WSHSY, CDR2 SAAADI. The V gene end was trimmed by 4 bases and the J gene end by 3 bases; junction bases not matched to a gene: 3.

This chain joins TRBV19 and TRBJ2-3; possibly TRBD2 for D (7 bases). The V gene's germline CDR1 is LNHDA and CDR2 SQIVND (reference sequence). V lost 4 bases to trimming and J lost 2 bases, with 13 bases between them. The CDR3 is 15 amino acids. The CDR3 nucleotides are TGTGCCAGTAGTAAGTGGGGGGGCCCCACAGATACGCAGTATTTT. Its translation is CASSKWGGPTDTQYF.

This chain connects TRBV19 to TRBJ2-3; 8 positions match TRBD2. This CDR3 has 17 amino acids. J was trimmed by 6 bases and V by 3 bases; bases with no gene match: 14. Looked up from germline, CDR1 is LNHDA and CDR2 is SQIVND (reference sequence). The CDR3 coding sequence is TGTGCCAGTAGTATCCGGGGTCTGGCGGGGGGCGCCGATACGCAGTATTTT. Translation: CASSIRGLAGGADTQYF.

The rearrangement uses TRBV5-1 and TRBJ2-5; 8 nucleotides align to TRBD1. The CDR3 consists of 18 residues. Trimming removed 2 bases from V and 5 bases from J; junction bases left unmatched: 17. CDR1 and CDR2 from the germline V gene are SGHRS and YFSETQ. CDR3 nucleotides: TGCGCCAGCAGCTTTACCGTATTGGCAGGGGGCTTTGGGGAGACCCAGTACTTC. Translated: CASSFTVLAGGFGETQYF.

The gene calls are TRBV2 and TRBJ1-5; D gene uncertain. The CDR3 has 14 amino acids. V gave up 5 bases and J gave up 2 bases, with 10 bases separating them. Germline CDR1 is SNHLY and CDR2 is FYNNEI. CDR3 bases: TGTGCCAGCAGTTCCGGGGTGGGCAATCAGCCCCAGCATTTT. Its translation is CASSSGVGNQPQHF.

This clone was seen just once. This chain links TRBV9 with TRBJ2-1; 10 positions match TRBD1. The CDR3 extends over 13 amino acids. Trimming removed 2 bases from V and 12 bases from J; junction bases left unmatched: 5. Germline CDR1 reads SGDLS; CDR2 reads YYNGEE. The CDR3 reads CASSVGTGEWQFF. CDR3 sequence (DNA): TGTGCCAGCAGCGTGGGGACAGGGGAGTGGCAGTTCTTC.

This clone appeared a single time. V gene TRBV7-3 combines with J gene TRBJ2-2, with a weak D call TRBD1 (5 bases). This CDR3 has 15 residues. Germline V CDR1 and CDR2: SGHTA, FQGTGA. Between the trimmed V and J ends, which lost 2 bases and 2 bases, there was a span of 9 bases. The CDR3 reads CASSLLQGNTGELFF. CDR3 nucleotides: TGTGCCAGCAGCTTACTCCAGGGAAACACCGGGGAGCTGTTTTTT. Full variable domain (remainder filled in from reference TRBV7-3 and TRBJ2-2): GAGVSQTPSNKVTEKGKYVELRCDPISGHTALYWYRQSLGQGPEFLIYFQGTGAADDSGLPNDRFFAVRPEGSVSTLKIQRTERGDSAVYLCASSLLQGNTGELFFGEGSRLTVL.

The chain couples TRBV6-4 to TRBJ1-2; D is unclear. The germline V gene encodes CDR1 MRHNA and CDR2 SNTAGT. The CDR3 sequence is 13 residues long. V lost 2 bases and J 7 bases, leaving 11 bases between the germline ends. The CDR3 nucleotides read TGTGCCAGCAGTGACCCTCGAGGTCGTGGCTACACCTTC. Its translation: CASSDPRGRGYTF.

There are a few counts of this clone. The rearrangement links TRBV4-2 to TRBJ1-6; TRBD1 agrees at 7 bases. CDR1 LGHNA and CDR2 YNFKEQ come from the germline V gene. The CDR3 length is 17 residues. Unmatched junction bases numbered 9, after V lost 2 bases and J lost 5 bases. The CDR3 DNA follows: TGTGCCAGCAGCCAAAGGCGGGCAGGGGGAAATAATTCACCCCTCCACTTT. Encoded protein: CASSQRRAGGNNSPLHF.

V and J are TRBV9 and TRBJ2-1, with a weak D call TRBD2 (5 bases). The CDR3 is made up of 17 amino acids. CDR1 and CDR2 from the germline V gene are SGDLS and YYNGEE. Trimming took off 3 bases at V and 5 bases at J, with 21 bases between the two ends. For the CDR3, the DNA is TGTGCCAGCAGCGGAAGCCCCCCGGGGTGGTTTGACAATGAGCAGTTCTTC. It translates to CASSGSPPGWFDNEQFF.

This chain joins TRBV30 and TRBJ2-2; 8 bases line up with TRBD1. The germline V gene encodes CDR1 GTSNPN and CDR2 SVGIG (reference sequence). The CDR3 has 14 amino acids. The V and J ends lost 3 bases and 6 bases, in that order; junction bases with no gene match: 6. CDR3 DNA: TGTGCCTGGAGGACAGGGGCGTCTTCCGGGGAGCTGTTTTTT. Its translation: CAWRTGASSGELFF.

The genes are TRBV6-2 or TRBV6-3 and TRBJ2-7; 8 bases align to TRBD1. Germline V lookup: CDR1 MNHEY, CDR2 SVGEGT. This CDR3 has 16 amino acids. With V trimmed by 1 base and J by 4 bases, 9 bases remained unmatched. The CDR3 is CASSYLGWTGQYEQYF. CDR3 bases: TGTGCCAGCAGTTACTTGGGCTGGACAGGGCAATACGAGCAGTACTTC.